Listed below are T cell receptor beta chains from one sample, sequenced in a study of a mutant IDH1 vaccine in newly diagnosed glioma. These TCRs' antigens remain unknown. TCRdb's copy holds only in-frame clones and misses some; the assay was immunoSEQ multiplex PCR. The table has just over 60,000 clones, 80% to 85% seen once; the top ten hold 3.8%. The sequences come from PBMCs, collected from a glioma patient whose treatment included an IDH1 peptide vaccine. All receptors come from a man younger than 40 with glioma. The CDR3 runs from the conserved cysteine through the conserved F or W. A D gene is named only where the DNA matches it firmly. Clone size is shown for a subset of rows, as once, few, many or a class of expanded clone.

d_gene	v_gene	abundance	j_gene	len	CDR3aa	CDR3nt
TRBD1	TRBV18	.	TRBJ2-1	13	CASSLDRGNEQFF	TGTGCCAGCTCGCTTGACAGGGGAAATGAGCAGTTCTTC
.	TRBV6-4	.	TRBJ2-1	14	CASSRLRGGNEQFF	TGTGCCAGCAGTCGACTAAGGGGGGGTAATGAGCAGTTCTTC
.	TRBV6-5	.	TRBJ1-3	15	CASSPSPFSGNTIYF	TGTGCCAGCAGCCCCAGCCCTTTCTCTGGAAACACCATATATTTT
TRBD2	TRBV11-2	.	TRBJ2-1	13	CASSSRGGNEQFF	TGTGCCAGCAGCTCCCGCGGGGGCAATGAGCAGTTCTTC
.	TRBV9	.	TRBJ1-1	15	CASSLRDTQGTEAFF	TGTGCCAGCAGCCTACGGGACACCCAGGGCACTGAAGCTTTCTTT
.	TRBV2	.	TRBJ2-2	15	CASSETGMNTGELFF	TGTGCCAGCAGTGAAACGGGGATGAACACCGGGGAGCTGTTTTTT
.	TRBV27	.	TRBJ2-2	13	CASSSRRTGELFF	TGTGCCAGCAGTTCCCGACGAACCGGGGAGCTGTTTTTT
.	TRBV5-1	.	TRBJ1-4	14	CASSLVGQNEKLFF	TGCGCCAGCAGCTTGGTGGGTCAAAATGAAAAACTGTTTTTT
TRBD1	TRBV19	.	TRBJ1-5	15	CASSARDRGPEPQHF	TGTGCCAGTAGTGCCCGGGACAGGGGGCCTGAGCCCCAGCATTTT
.	TRBV5-1	.	TRBJ2-6	11	CASSSSNVLTF	TGCGCCAGCAGCTCGTCCAACGTCCTGACTTTC
TRBD1	TRBV9	.	TRBJ1-2	17	CASSVDSKDRGIYGYTF	TGTGCCAGCAGCGTAGACAGTAAGGACAGGGGGATCTATGGCTACACCTTC
.	TRBV5-4	.	TRBJ2-1	13	CASQTAGSRKIFF	TGTGCCAGCCAAACCGCGGGGTCCCGGAAGATATTCTTC
.	TRBV30	.	TRBJ1-2	12	CAWSVSGYGYTF	TGTGCCTGGAGTGTATCGGGTTATGGCTACACCTTC
TRBD1	TRBV4-1	.	TRBJ2-4	15	CASSPGLTGRYIQYF	TGCGCCAGCAGCCCCGGATTGACAGGGAGATACATTCAGTACTTC
.	TRBV11-2	.	TRBJ2-7	15	CASSLYRDISYEQYF	TGTGCCAGCAGCCTATACCGGGACATATCCTACGAGCAGTACTTC
.	TRBV30	.	TRBJ2-3	14	CAWRLTETVNTQYF	TGTGCCTGGAGATTGACCGAGACAGTTAATACGCAGTATTTT
TRBD1	TRBV5-1	.	TRBJ2-7	15	CASSILTGAAAEQYF	TGCGCCAGCAGCATACTGACAGGGGCGGCAGCCGAGCAGTACTTC
.	TRBV30	once	TRBJ2-1	11	CAWSVPGEQFF	TGTGCCTGGAGTGTACCGGGTGAGCAGTTCTTC
TRBD1	TRBV7-6	once	TRBJ2-3	17	CASSFKAGGQITDTQYF	TGTGCCAGCAGCTTTAAGGCTGGGGGACAGATCACAGATACGCAGTATTTT
TRBD2	TRBV6-5	.	TRBJ2-3	15	CASNIAGGPTDTQYF	TGTGCCAGCAACATAGCGGGGGGCCCCACAGATACGCAGTATTTT
.	TRBV6-5	.	TRBJ1-2	15	CASSSRQNPRDGYTF	TGTGCCAGCAGTTCACGACAGAACCCCAGGGATGGCTACACCTTC
.	TRBV13	.	TRBJ2-1	12	CASSVEVDEQFF	TGTGCCAGCAGCGTAGAGGTCGATGAGCAGTTCTTC
.	TRBV13	.	TRBJ2-1	15	CASSPNLGPGDEQFF	TGTGCCAGCAGCCCCAACTTGGGGCCAGGGGATGAGCAGTTCTTC
.	TRBV5-1	.	TRBJ1-1	14	CASSYGTENTEAFF	TGCGCCAGCAGCTATGGGACGGAGAACACTGAAGCTTTCTTT
.	TRBV5-6	once	TRBJ2-2	15	CASSPTPVGTGELFF	TGTGCCAGCAGCCCTACTCCCGTGGGAACCGGGGAGCTGTTTTTT
TRBD1	TRBV27	.	TRBJ1-2	15	CASSSMTGVVRGYTF	TGTGCCAGCAGTTCAATGACAGGGGTAGTTCGAGGCTACACCTTC
.	TRBV5-5	.	TRBJ1-2	14	CASSLKSPWYGYTF	TGTGCCAGCAGCTTGAAATCCCCATGGTATGGCTACACCTTC
.	TRBV5-1	.	TRBJ1-1	17	CASSLARVTGRDTEAFF	TGCGCCAGCAGCTTGGCCCGGGTAACAGGAAGGGACACTGAAGCTTTCTTT
.	TRBV7-9	few	TRBJ1-3	16	CASSSWDTLSGNTIYF	TGTGCCAGCAGCTCTTGGGACACCCTCTCTGGAAACACCATATATTTT
TRBD1	TRBV29-1	.	TRBJ2-1	12	CSYWDSYNEQFF	TGCAGCTATTGGGACAGTTACAATGAGCAGTTCTTC
.	TRBV5-1	.	TRBJ2-5	17	CASSPGPSRGTWETQYF	TGCGCCAGCAGCCCCGGGCCTTCTCGAGGGACGTGGGAGACCCAGTACTTC
TRBD2	TRBV6-4	.	TRBJ2-3	15	CASSDSSGGADTQYF	TGTGCCAGCAGTGACTCTAGCGGGGGGGCTGATACGCAGTATTTT
TRBD1	TRBV4-1	.	TRBJ2-7	17	CASSQGAAWGQLYEQYF	TGCGCCAGCAGCCAAGGCGCCGCTTGGGGACAGCTCTACGAGCAGTACTTC
.	TRBV6-5	.	TRBJ2-7	15	CASSPPGGGGYEQYF	TGTGCCAGCAGTCCCCCGGGAGGAGGGGGCTACGAGCAGTACTTC
.	TRBV15	.	TRBJ1-2	14	CATSRPPRSDGYTF	TGTGCCACCAGCAGGCCGCCCCGGAGCGATGGCTACACCTTC